This is a list of T cell receptor beta chains from one sample in a study of OX40 agonist ivuxolimab in advanced cancers. Method: immunoSEQ multiplex PCR; TCRdb's copy keeps in-frame clones and lacks some. The table records around 84,000 clones, roughly nine tenths of them present only once. Source: CD4+ or CD8+ T cells sorted from blood, taken in a trial of the OX40 agonist ivuxolimab. The receptors originated from an adult with an advanced solid tumor such as melanoma, head and neck, liver or kidney cancer. Both conserved end residues are part of each CDR3. Fields, in order: clone size, D gene, V gene, J gene, CDR3 protein, CDR3 DNA. The D gene is left open where the match is weak. For some rows the clone size is stated as once, few or many, or as a class when expanded; others skip it.

size: .
D: .
V: TRBV29-1
J: TRBJ1-2
CDR3: CSVRDGTNYGYTF
DNA: TGCAGCGTTAGGGACGGAACTAACTATGGCTACACCTTC

size: .
D: .
V: TRBV10-2
J: TRBJ2-7
CDR3: CASSDNSYEQYF
DNA: TGCGCCAGCAGTGACAATTCCTACGAGCAGTACTTC

size: .
D: TRBD1
V: TRBV7-8
J: TRBJ2-5
CDR3: CASSLAGTGGQETQYF
DNA: TGTGCCAGCAGCTTAGCGGGGACAGGGGGGCAAGAGACCCAGTACTTC

size: .
D: TRBD2
V: TRBV28
J: TRBJ2-1
CDR3: CASSLPGLAGGGEQFF
DNA: TGTGCCAGCAGTTTACCCGGGCTAGCGGGAGGGGGTGAGCAGTTCTTC

size: .
D: TRBD1
V: TRBV5-4
J: TRBJ2-1
CDR3: CASSPGTGSYNEQFF
DNA: TGTGCCAGCAGCCCCGGGACAGGGTCCTACAATGAGCAGTTCTTC

size: .
D: TRBD1
V: TRBV7-8
J: TRBJ1-4
CDR3: CASSLPGQGVEKLFF
DNA: TGTGCCAGCAGCTTACCGGGACAGGGGGTTGAAAAACTGTTTTTT

size: .
D: .
V: TRBV6-5
J: TRBJ2-2
CDR3: CASKRDHSTGELFF
DNA: TGTGCCAGCAAAAGGGACCACTCCACCGGGGAGCTGTTTTTT

size: .
D: .
V: TRBV9
J: TRBJ1-1
CDR3: CASSVATGLNTEAFF
DNA: TGTGCCAGCAGCGTCGCAACAGGGTTGAACACTGAAGCTTTCTTT

size: .
D: .
V: TRBV7-2
J: TRBJ1-5
CDR3: CASSSNAGLVQPQHF
DNA: TGTGCCAGCAGCTCGAACGCAGGGTTGGTTCAGCCCCAGCATTTT

size: once
D: .
V: TRBV30
J: TRBJ1-5
CDR3: CACAPGLDQPQHF
DNA: TGTGCCTGTGCCCCCGGGCTAGATCAGCCCCAGCATTTT

size: .
D: .
V: TRBV10-3
J: TRBJ1-2
CDR3: CAISRSGPNYGYTF
DNA: TGTGCCATCAGTCGATCAGGGCCTAACTATGGCTACACCTTC

size: .
D: .
V: TRBV27
J: TRBJ2-7
CDR3: CASSTGTVQYF
DNA: TGTGCCAGCAGTACGGGAACAGTGCAGTACTTC